The 23 T cell receptor beta chains listed next were all sequenced from one sample in a study of regulatory T cells in long-lasting Graves disease. Documented time point: newly diagnosed GD, antithyroid drugs for less than 3 months. PBMCs were the source of the RNA used for TCR sequencing. Building of the TCR beta libraries involved iRepertoire HTBI primers and Arm-PCR of CDR3 regions. Each CDR3 protein gets one entry after TCRdb re-called the multiplex PCR reads with MiXCR. The data show more than 400,000 distinct CDR3 sequences, with around 15% seen just once and roughly 10% held by the top ten. The sample also formed part of further work on T cells in Graves' hyperthyroidism and ophthalmopathy.

The source material was peripheral blood mononuclear cells (PBMCs), sampled at new diagnosis, from a patient treated with antithyroid drugs. These receptors were taken from a woman in her 30s with Graves disease.

This clonotype came up many times. V gene TRBV6-2 or TRBV6-3 combines with J gene TRBJ2-3; D gene uncertain. Germline CDR1 MNHEY, CDR2 SVGEGT. There are 11 residues in the CDR3. Trimming pared 6 bases from V and 3 bases from J, leaving 4 bases between. For the CDR3, the DNA is TGTGCCAGCAGCAAGACAGATACGCAGTATTTT. It encodes CASSKTDTQYF.

This clonotype was counted at least ten times. The chain links TRBV5-1 to TRBJ2-7; 7 bases map to TRBD2. The CDR3 length is 16 residues. With V trimmed by 0 bases and J by 1 base, 7 bases remained unmatched. Germline CDR1 is SGHRS and CDR2 is YFSETQ. CDR3 bases: TGCGCCAGCAGCTTGGAAGCGGGGACTGTTTCCTACGAGCAGTACTTC. Translated, it gives CASSLEAGTVSYEQYF.

This clonotype showed up many times. The chain recombines TRBV18 with TRBJ2-3; possible D gene TRBD2, 5 bases. Germline-derived CDR1 and CDR2 are KGHSH and LQKENI. This CDR3 comprises 12 residues. V was trimmed by 4 bases and J by 5 bases, leaving 7 bases between them. For the CDR3, the DNA is TGTGCCAGCTCACGAGGACTAGATACGCAGTATTTT. It is translated as CASSRGLDTQYF.

This clonotype was detected ten times or more. The chain carries TRBV24-1 and TRBJ1-5; 12 bases fit TRBD1. The junction had 2 bases not matched to a gene; V was cut back by 0 bases and J by 6 bases. Germline CDR1 KGHDR, CDR2 SFDVKD. The length of the CDR3 is 16 residues. CDR3 DNA sequence: TGTGCCACCAGTGATTTGTGGGACAGGGGGCCTCAGCCCCAGCATTTT. Translating gives CATSDLWDRGPQPQHF.

This clonotype was observed many times. The chain carries TRBV20-1 and TRBJ1-2; TRBD1 matches 7 bases. Trimming removed 0 bases from V and 3 bases from J; junction bases left unmatched: 4. The CDR3 is 14 residues long. CDR1 and CDR2 from the germline V gene are DFQATT and SNEGSKA (reference sequence). In DNA form, the CDR3 reads TGCAGTGCTAGAGAGCAGGGGGAGTACTATGGCTACACCTTC. Its protein product is CSAREQGEYYGYTF.

This clonotype has at least ten counts. The rearrangement joins TRBV11-1 to TRBJ2-1, with 9 bases identical to TRBD2. The J segment lost 8 bases and the V segment lost 7 bases, leaving 15 bases of the junction unmatched. The length of the CDR3 is 16 residues. Germline values: CDR1 SGHAT, CDR2 FQDESV (reference sequence). CDR3 sequence reads: CASTLAGGRASDEQFF. The CDR3 nucleotides read TGTGCCAGCACCCTCGCGGGCGGGAGGGCCTCCGATGAGCAGTTCTTC.

There are a few counts of this clonotype. The chain uses TRBV29-1 and TRBJ2-2; D gene ambiguous. The CDR3 consists of 12 residues. The germline CDR1 and CDR2 sequences are SQVTM and ANQGSEA. V gave up 5 bases and J gave up 5 bases, with 9 bases separating them. The CDR3 bases are TGCAGCGTTATCGCAGAAACCGGGGAGCTGTTTTTT. This gives the protein CSVIAETGELFF.

This clonotype has a count of ten or more. This chain connects TRBV7-6 to TRBJ2-7; the match to TRBD2 covers 9 bases. J was trimmed by 4 bases and V by 2 bases; bases with no gene match: 6. Germline V gives CDR1 SGHVS, CDR2 FNYEAQ. The CDR3 is made up of 15 amino acids. The CDR3 DNA sequence: TGTGCCAGCAGCTTATTAGCGGGAGCTCGGTACGAGCAGTACTTC. The encoded protein is CASSLLAGARYEQYF.

The gene calls are TRBV12-3 or TRBV12-4 and TRBJ2-7; possible D gene TRBD2, 7 bases. The CDR3 runs 15 residues. V was shortened by 5 bases and J by 2 bases, with 16 bases between the two germline ends. CDR3 bases: TGTGCCAGCAGTGGAAGAAGCGGGGACACCTACGAGCAGTACTTC. Its protein is CASSGRSGDTYEQYF.

The sample holds many counts of this clonotype. This chain connects TRBV29-1 to TRBJ2-1, with D tentatively TRBD1 (8 bases). The CDR3 contains 12 residues. Germline CDR1 and CDR2: SQVTM and ANQGSEA. The CDR3, as DNA: TGCAGGGTTCAGGGGGCGGGGGATGAGCAGTTCTTC. Its translation is CRVQGAGDEQFF.

In its sample, this clonotype was seen many times. The V gene is TRBV27, the J gene TRBJ2-3; 8 nucleotides match TRBD1. Germline V CDR1 and CDR2: MNHEY, SMNVEV (reference sequence). The CDR3 contains 16 residues. Unmatched junction bases numbered 9, after V lost 6 bases and J lost 1 base. The CDR3 is CASSSPGQGGTDTQYF. CDR3 bases: TGTGCCAGCAGCTCGCCCGGACAGGGAGGCACAGATACGCAGTATTTT.

This clonotype was counted many times. The rearrangement links TRBV20-1 to TRBJ2-3; 14 positions agree with TRBD2. The ends lost 5 bases at V and 5 bases at J; junction bases unmatched: 6. Germline V gene sequence: CDR1 DFQATT, CDR2 SNEGSKA (reference sequence). The CDR3 totals 15 residues. The CDR3 sequence is CSAQTSGRGGDTQYF. DNA of the CDR3: TGCAGTGCTCAGACTAGCGGGAGGGGAGGAGATACGCAGTATTTT.

For this clonotype: A much bigger clone sits one base away, suggesting this may be a read error. The chain couples TRBV7-2 to TRBJ2-5; the D gene is possibly TRBD2 (5 bases). This CDR3 region has 14 residues. Germline V gives CDR1 SGHTA, CDR2 FQGNSA. CDR3: CASSLAGVVEAQYF. The CDR3 bases are TGTGCCAGCAGCTTAGCGGGAGTGGTAGAGGCCCAGTACTTC.

This clonotype has ten or more counts. The genes are TRBV3-1 and TRBJ2-5; no firm D call. Germline V gives CDR1 LGHDT, CDR2 YNNKEL (reference sequence). The CDR3 contains 13 residues. V was cut by 2 bases and J by 5 bases, with 9 bases left in between. This CDR3 reads CASSQQLTETQYF. The CDR3 DNA reads as TGTGCCAGCAGCCAACAGCTGACCGAGACCCAGTACTTC.

This clonotype has just a few counts. The CDR3, as DNA: TGCAGTGCTAGTTTTGCCAGCGGGAGGGCCCCATCCCGGGATACGCAGTATTTT. Translating gives CSASFASGRAPSRDTQYF. V usage is TRBV20-1 and J usage is TRBJ2-3; 10 nucleotides match TRBD2. The V segment lost 3 bases and the J segment 6 bases; nucleotides outside the gene matches: 18. This CDR3 has 18 residues. CDR1 DFQATT and CDR2 SNEGSKA come from the germline V gene (reference sequence).

The genes are TRBV18 and TRBJ1-3, with TRBD1 matching 7 bases. Looked up from germline, CDR1 is KGHSH and CDR2 is LQKENI. This CDR3 has 15 residues. The V segment lost 3 bases and the J segment 4 bases; nucleotides outside the gene matches: 6. CDR3 sequence: CASSPSTGWGNTIYF. The CDR3 DNA follows: TGTGCCAGCTCACCCTCGACAGGGTGGGGAAACACCATATATTTT.

The sample holds many counts of this clonotype. The CDR3 here is CASSPPRGQHTDTQYF. DNA of the CDR3: TGTGCCAGCTCACCACCGCGGGGACAGCACACAGATACGCAGTATTTT. This chain joins TRBV18 and TRBJ2-3, with D possibly matching TRBD1 (7 bases). This CDR3 is 16 amino acids long. Germline V CDR1 and CDR2: KGHSH, LQKENI. The ends were cut back, 0 bases at V and 2 bases at J, with 12 bases in the middle.

V is TRBV7-9 and J is TRBJ2-2, with D possibly TRBD2 on 5 matching bases. V lost 8 bases, J lost 5 bases, and 12 bases lay in between. Germline V lookup: CDR1 SEHNR, CDR2 FQNEAQ (reference sequence). The CDR3 contains 13 residues. The DNA of the CDR3 is TGTGCCAGCGGCCCCGGGGAAACCGGGGAGCTGTTTTTT. Protein product: CASGPGETGELFF.

The chain has TRBV24-1 and TRBJ2-7; 7 positions agree with TRBD2. The V segment lost 2 bases and the J segment 1 base; nucleotides outside the gene matches: 1. Per germline, CDR1 KGHDR and CDR2 SFDVKD. This CDR3 is built from 14 residues. The CDR3 bases are TGTGCCACCAGTGATTCGGGACTATCCTACGAGCAGTACTTC. Its translation is CATSDSGLSYEQYF.

The V and J genes are TRBV19 and TRBJ2-1; D may be TRBD2 (5 bases). CDR3 length equals 17 residues. Germline V gives CDR1 LNHDA, CDR2 SQIVND (reference sequence). Trimming removed 6 bases at V and 8 bases at J, with 26 bases between. The CDR3 spells CASRPPPGSSSFHEQFF. The CDR3 nucleotides read TGTGCCAGTAGACCTCCGCCGGGGAGTTCCTCTTTTCATGAGCAGTTCTTC.

This clonotype was observed many times. The chain carries TRBV20-1 and TRBJ1-4; unclear D gene. This CDR3 is built from 15 residues. Germline CDR1 and CDR2: DFQATT and SNEGSKA (reference sequence). V lost 5 bases and J lost 0, with 13 bases in between. The CDR3 sequence is CSARLWAPTNEKLFF. As DNA, the CDR3 is TGCAGTGCTCGGCTTTGGGCTCCAACTAATGAAAAACTGTTTTTT.

This clonotype was seen repeatedly, ten times or more. This chain uses TRBV11-2 with TRBJ1-1; D unresolved. The ends were cut back, 3 bases at V and 0 bases at J, with 8 bases in the middle. Germline V lookup: CDR1 SGHAT, CDR2 FQNNGV. The CDR3 has 14 amino acids. CDR3 bases: TGTGCCAGCAGCTTTGGCTACATGAACACTGAAGCTTTCTTT. It codes for CASSFGYMNTEAFF.

The chain employs TRBV3-1 and TRBJ1-2; TRBD1 might be the D (6 bases). Trimming cost V 4 bases and J 6 bases, with 12 bases left between them. This CDR3 has 13 amino acids. The germline gives CDR1 LGHDT, CDR2 YNNKEL (reference sequence). The CDR3 sequence: CASSPTTGDGYTF. The CDR3 DNA sequence: TGTGCCAGCAGCCCAACGACAGGAGATGGCTACACCTTC. Drawing the rest from reference TRBV3-1 and TRBJ1-2, the complete variable domain is DTAVSQTPKYLVTQMGNDKSIKCEQNLGHDTMYWYKQDSKKFLKIMFSYNNKELIINETVPNRFSPKSPDKAHLNLHINSLELGDSAVYFCASSPTTGDGYTFGSGTRLTVV.